The clone carrying this T cell receptor (beta chain) was counted a single time. Naive CD45RA+ and memory CD45RA-negative subsets were split from CD4+ cells. The data derive from a study of shared clonotypes between healthy human individuals. Trimming shortened V by 1 base and J by 15 bases, and 14 bases separated the two germline ends. This CDR3 region has 12 residues. Germline loops: CDR1 SGHRS, CDR2 YFSETQ. Clones were read by immunoSEQ multiplex PCR, and TCRdb kept only the in-frame ones, dropping some. Of 2 million to 2.5 million clones in the sample, more than 85% were seen once. Input material: naive CD4+ T cells from PBMCs. Described subset: CD45RA+ positively selected. The origin of this receptor is a man between 18 and 35 years old in good health. Some clones in this sample may be carry-over from other donors' samples. The V call is TRBV5-1, the J call TRBJ2-1, with D perhaps TRBD1 (5 bases). CDR3 bases: TGCGCCAGCAGCTTGACCGGACAACGGGCGTTCTTC. Amino acid sequence: CASSLTGQRAFF.